Detailed here is one T cell receptor beta chain. Data came from immunoSEQ multiplex PCR; TCRdb stores just in-frame clones and leaves some out. The table includes 150,000 or so clones, roughly 88% detected once. These data are taken from a study of blood T cell repertoires in COVID-19. Study details: The United States, Italy and Spain were the sources of the acute and convalescent COVID-19 samples.

V was trimmed by 6 bases and J by 1 base, leaving 15 bases between them. The CDR3 is 15 residues long. The V gene's germline CDR1 is MNHEY and CDR2 SVGAGI. Sequencing was performed on peripheral blood. The V gene is TRBV6-5, the J gene TRBJ1-1; TRBD1 might be the D (5 bases). The TCR originated in a man between 50 and 59 years old with acute or convalescent COVID-19. The CDR3 protein is CASSYHSGRNTEAFF. The CDR3 region has the DNA TGTGCCAGCAGCTACCATTCAGGGCGGAACACTGAAGCTTTCTTT.